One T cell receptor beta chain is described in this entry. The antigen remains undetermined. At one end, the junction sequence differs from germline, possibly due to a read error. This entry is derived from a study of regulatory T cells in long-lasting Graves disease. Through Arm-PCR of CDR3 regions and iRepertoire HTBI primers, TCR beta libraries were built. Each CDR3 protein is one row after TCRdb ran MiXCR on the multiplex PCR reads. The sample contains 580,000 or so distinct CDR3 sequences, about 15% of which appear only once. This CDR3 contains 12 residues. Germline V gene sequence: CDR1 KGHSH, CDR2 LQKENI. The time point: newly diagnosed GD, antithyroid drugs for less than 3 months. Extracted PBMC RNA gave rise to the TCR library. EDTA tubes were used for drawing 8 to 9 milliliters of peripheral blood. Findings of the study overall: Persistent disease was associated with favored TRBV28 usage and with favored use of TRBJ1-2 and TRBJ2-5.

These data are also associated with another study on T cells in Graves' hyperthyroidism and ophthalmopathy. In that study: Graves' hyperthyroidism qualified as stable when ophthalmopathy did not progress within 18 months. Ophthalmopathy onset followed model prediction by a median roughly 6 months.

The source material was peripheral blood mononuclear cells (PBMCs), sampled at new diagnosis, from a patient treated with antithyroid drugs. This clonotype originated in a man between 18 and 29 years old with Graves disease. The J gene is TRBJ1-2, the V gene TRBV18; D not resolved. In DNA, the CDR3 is TGTGCCAGCTCACCCGGGAACTATAGCTACACCTTC. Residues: CASSPGNYSYTF.